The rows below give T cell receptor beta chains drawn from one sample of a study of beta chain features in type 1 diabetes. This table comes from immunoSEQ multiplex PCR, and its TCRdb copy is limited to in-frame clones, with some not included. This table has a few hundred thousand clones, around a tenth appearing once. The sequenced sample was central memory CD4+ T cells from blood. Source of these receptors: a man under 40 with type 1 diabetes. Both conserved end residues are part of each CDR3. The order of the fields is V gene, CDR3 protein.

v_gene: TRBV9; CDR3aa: CASSVEQGATGYTF
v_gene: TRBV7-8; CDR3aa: CASSNDRVDFKNIQYF
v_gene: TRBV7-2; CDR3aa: CASSAPARGRYEQYF
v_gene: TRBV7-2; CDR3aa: CASRRGPYEQYF
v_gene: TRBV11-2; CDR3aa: CASSLVGTEAFF
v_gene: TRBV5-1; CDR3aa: CASSPGASGELFF
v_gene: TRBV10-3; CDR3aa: CATTGAGANVLTF
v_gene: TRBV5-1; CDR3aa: CASSPDYGEQFF
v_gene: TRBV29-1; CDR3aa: CSVGQDSYNEQFF
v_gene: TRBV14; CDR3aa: CASSVLSANVLTF
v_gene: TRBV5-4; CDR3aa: CASSRGQQETQYF
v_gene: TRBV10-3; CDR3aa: CAISPTGLAGELFF
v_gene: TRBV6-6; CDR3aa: CASSYSPVGSSYEQYF
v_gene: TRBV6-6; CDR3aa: CASKQETQYF
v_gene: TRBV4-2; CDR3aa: CASSLKGIDEQYF
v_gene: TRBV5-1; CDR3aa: CASSTSLGTGHEQYF